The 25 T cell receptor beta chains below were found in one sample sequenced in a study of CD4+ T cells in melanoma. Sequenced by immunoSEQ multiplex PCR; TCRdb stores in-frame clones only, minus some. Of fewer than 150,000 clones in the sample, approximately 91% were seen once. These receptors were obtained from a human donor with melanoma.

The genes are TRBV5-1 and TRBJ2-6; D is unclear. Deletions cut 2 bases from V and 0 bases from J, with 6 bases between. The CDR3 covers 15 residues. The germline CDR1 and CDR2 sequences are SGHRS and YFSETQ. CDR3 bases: TGCGCCAGCAGCTTTACGACCTCTGGGGCCAACGTCCTGACTTTC. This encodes CASSFTTSGANVLTF.

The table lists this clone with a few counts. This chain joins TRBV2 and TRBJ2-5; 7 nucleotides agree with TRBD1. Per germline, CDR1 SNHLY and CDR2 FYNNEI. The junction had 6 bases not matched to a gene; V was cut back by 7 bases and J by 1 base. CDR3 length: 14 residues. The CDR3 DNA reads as TGTGCCAGCAACACACAGGGGATCCAAGAGACCCAGTACTTC. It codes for CASNTQGIQETQYF.

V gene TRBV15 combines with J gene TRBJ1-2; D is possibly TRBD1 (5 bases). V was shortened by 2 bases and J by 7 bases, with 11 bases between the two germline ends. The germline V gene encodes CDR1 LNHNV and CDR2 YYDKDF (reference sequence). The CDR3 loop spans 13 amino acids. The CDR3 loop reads CATSRKRDGGYTF. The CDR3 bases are TGTGCCACCAGCAGAAAACGGGACGGTGGCTACACCTTC. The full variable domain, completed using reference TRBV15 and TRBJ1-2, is DAMVIQNPRYQVTQFGKPVTLSCSQTLNHNVMYWYQQKSSQAPKLLFHYYDKDFNNEADTPDNFQSRRPNTSFCFLDIRSPGLGDTAMYLCATSRKRDGGYTFGSGTRLTVV.

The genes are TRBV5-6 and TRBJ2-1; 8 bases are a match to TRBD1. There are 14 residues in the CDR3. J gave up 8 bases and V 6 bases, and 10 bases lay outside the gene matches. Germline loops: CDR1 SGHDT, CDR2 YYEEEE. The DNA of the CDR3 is TGTGCCAGCATCAGAGACAGGGGTATCTATGAGCAGTTCTTC. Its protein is CASIRDRGIYEQFF.

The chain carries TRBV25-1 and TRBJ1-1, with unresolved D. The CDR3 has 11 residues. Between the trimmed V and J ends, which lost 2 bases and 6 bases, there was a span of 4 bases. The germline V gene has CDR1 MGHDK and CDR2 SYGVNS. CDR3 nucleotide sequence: TGTGCCAGCAGTGAAGAAGCTGAAGCTTTCTTT. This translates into CASSEEAEAFF.

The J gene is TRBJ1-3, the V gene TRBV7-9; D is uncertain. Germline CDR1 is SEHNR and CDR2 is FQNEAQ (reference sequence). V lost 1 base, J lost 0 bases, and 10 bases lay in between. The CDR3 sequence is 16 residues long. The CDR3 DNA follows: TGTGCCAGCAGCTTAGTCGCCCTGAACTCTGGAAACACCATATATTTT. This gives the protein CASSLVALNSGNTIYF.

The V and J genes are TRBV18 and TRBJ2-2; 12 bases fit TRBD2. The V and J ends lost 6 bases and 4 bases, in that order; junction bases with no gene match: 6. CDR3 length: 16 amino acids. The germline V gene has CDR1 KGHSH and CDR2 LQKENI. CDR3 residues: CASSLGLAGTTGELFF. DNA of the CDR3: TGTGCCAGCTCCCTCGGACTAGCGGGGACCACCGGGGAGCTGTTTTTT. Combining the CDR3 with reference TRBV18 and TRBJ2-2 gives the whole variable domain NAGVMQNPRHLVRRRGQEARLRCSPMKGHSHVYWYRQLPEEGLKFMVYLQKENIIDESGMPKERFSAEFPKEGPSILRIQQVVRGDSAAYFCASSLGLAGTTGELFFGEGSRLTVL.

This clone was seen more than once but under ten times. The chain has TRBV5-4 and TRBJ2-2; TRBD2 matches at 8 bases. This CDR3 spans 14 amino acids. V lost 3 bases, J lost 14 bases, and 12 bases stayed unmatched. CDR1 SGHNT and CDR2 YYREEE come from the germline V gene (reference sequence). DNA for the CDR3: TGTGCCAGCAGCTCACAAGGACTAGCCCAGACCCTGTTTTTT. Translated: CASSSQGLAQTLFF.

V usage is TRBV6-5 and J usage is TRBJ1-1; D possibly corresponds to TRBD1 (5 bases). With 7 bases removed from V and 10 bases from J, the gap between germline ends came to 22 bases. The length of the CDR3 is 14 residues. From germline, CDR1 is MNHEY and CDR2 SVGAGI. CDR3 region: CASTSGQGPGRAFF. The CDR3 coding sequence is TGTGCCAGCACCTCCGGGCAGGGTCCGGGGAGAGCTTTCTTT.

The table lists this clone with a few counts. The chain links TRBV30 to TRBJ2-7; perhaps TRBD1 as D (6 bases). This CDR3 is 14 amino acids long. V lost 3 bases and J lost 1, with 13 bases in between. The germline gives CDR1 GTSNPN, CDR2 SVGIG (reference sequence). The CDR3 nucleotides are TGTGCCTGGAGGGTTACAGGGACATCCTACGAGCAGTACTTC. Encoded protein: CAWRVTGTSYEQYF.

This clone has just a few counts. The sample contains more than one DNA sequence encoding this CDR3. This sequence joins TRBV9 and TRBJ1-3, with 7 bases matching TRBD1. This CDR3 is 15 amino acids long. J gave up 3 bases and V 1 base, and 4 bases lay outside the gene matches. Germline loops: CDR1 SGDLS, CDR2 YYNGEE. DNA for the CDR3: TGTGCCAGCAGCGTAAGGGGGCTCAGTGGAAACACCATATATTTT. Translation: CASSVRGLSGNTIYF.

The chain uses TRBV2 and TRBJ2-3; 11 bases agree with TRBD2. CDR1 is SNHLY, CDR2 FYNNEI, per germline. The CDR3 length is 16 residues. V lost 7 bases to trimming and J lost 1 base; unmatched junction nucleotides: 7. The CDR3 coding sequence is TGTGCCAGCAACCCGCCGACTAGCGGGGGCACAGATACGCAGTATTTT. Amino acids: CASNPPTSGGTDTQYF.

The CDR3 bases are TGCGCCAGCAGCTTGGATGGGGGTTCACCCCTCCACTTT. Protein sequence: CASSLDGGSPLHF. The chain recombines TRBV5-1 with TRBJ1-6; D is possibly TRBD1 (5 bases). Trimming cost V 0 bases and J 9 bases, with 7 bases left between them. The CDR3 loop spans 13 amino acids. Germline V gives CDR1 SGHRS, CDR2 YFSETQ.

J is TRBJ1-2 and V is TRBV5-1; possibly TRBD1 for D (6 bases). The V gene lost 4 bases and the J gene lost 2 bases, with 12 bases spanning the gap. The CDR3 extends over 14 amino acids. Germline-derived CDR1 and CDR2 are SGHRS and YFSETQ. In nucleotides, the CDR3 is TGCGCCAGCAGCAAAACAGGGCTCAACTATGGCTACACCTTC. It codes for CASSKTGLNYGYTF.

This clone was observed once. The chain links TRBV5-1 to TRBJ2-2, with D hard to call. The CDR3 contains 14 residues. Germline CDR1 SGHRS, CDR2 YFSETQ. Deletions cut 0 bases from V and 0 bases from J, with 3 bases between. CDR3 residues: CASSLESNTGELFF. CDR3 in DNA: TGCGCCAGCAGCTTGGAGTCGAACACCGGGGAGCTGTTTTTT.

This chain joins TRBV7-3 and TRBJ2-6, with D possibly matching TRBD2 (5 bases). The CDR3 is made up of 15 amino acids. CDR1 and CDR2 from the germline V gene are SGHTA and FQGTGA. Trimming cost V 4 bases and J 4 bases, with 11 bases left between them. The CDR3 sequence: CASSSGLPGANVLTF. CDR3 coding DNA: TGTGCCAGCAGCTCAGGACTCCCCGGGGCCAACGTCCTGACTTTC. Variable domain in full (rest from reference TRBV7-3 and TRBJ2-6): GAGVSQTPSNKVTEKGKYVELRCDPISGHTALYWYRQSLGQGPEFLIYFQGTGAADDSGLPNDRFFAVRPEGSVSTLKIQRTERGDSAVYLCASSSGLPGANVLTFGAGSRLTVL.

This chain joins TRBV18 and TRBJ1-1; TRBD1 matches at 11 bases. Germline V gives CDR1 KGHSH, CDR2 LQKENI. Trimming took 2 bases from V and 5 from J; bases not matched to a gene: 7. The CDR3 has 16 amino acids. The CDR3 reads CASSPLGQGAKTEAFF. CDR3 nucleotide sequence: TGTGCCAGCTCACCATTAGGACAGGGGGCGAAGACTGAAGCTTTCTTT.

The CDR3 protein is CASSLRSGGLQETQYF. The CDR3 bases are TGTGCCAGCAGCCTCCGCTCGGGGGGCCTACAAGAGACCCAGTACTTC. The chain carries TRBV9 and TRBJ2-5; D may be TRBD2 (7 bases). Germline CDR1 reads SGDLS; CDR2 reads YYNGEE. This CDR3 is built from 16 residues. V lost 4 bases to trimming and J lost 2 bases, with 18 bases between them.

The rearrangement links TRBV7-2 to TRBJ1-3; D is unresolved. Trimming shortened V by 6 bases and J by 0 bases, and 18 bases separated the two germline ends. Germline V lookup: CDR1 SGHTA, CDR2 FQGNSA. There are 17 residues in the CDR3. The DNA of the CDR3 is TGTGCCAGCAGTTCACGGATGGGCGGCGGCTCTGGAAACACCATATATTTT. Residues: CASSSRMGGGSGNTIYF.

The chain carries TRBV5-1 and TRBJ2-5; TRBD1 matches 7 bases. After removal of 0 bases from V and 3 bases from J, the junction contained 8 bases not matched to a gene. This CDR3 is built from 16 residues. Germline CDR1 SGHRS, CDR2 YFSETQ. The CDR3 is CASSLGGRGGEETQYF. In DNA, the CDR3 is TGCGCCAGCAGCTTGGGGGGACGAGGGGGCGAAGAGACCCAGTACTTC.

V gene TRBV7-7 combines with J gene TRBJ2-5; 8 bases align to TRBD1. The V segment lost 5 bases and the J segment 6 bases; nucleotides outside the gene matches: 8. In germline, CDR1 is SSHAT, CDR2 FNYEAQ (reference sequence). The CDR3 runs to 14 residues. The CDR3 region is CASSHGTGRQTQYF. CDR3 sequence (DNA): TGTGCCAGCAGCCATGGGACAGGCAGACAGACCCAGTACTTC.

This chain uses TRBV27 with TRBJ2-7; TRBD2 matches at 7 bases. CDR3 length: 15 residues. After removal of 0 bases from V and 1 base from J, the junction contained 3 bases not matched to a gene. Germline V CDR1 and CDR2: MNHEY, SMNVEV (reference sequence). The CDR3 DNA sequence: TGTGCCAGCAGTTTATCGGGAGGGGCTTCCTACGAGCAGTACTTC. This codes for CASSLSGGASYEQYF.

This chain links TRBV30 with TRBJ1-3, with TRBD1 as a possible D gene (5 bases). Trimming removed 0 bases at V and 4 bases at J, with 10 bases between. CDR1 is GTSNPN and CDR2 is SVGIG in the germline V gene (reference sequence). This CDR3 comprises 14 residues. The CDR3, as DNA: TGTGCCTGGAGTGTAGGGGCCAACGGAAACACCATATATTTT. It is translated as CAWSVGANGNTIYF.

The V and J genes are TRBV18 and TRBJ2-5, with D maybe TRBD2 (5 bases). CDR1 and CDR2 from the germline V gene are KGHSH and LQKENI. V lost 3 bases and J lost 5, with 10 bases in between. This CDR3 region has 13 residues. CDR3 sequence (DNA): TGTGCCAGCTCACCTCCGGGCGGGGAGACCCAGTACTTC. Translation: CASSPPGGETQYF.

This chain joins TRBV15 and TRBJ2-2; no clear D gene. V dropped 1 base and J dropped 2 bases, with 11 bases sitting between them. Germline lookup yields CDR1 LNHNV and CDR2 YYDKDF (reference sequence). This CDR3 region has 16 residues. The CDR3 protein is CATSRGSLVNTGELFF. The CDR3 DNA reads TGTGCCACCAGCAGAGGCTCCCTAGTAAACACCGGGGAGCTGTTTTTT. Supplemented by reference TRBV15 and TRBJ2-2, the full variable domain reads DAMVIQNPRYQVTQFGKPVTLSCSQTLNHNVMYWYQQKSSQAPKLLFHYYDKDFNNEADTPDNFQSRRPNTSFCFLDIRSPGLGDTAMYLCATSRGSLVNTGELFFGEGSRLTVL.